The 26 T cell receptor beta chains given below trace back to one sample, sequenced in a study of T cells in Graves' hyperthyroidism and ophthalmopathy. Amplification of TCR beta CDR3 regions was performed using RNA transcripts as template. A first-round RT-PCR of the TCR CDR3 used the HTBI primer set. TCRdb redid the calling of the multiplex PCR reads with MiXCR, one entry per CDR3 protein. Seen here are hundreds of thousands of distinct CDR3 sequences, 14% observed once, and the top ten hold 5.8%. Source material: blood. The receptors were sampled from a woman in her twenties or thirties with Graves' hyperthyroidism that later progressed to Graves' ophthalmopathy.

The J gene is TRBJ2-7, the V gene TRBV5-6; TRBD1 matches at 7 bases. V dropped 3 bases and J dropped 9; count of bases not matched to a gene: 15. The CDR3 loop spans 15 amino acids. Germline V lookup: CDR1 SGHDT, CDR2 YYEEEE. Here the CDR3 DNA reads TGTGCCAGCAGCTCCAGGGACAGTATTCTACGAGTGCAGTACTTC. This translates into CASSSRDSILRVQYF.

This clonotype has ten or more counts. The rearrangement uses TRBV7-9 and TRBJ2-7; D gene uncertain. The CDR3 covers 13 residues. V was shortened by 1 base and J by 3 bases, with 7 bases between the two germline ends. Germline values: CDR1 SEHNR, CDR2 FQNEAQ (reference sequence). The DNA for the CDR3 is TGTGCCAGCAGCTTAGGCCCGTACTACGAGCAGTACTTC. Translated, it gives CASSLGPYYEQYF.

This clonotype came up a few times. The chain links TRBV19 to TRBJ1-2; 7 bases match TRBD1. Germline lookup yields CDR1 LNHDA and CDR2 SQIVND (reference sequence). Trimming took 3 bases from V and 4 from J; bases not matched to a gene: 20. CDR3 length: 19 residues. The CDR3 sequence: CASSIFSRGSSRTSYGYTF. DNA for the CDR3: TGTGCCAGTAGTATCTTCTCCAGGGGGTCGTCCCGCACTTCCTATGGCTACACCTTC.

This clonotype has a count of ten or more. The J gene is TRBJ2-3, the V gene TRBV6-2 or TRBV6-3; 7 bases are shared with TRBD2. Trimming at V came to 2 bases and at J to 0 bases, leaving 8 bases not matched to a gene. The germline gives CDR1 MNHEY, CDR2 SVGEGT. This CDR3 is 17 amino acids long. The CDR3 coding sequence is TGTGCCAGCAGTTACCGTGGTAGACTAGCTAGCACAGATACGCAGTATTTT. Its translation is CASSYRGRLASTDTQYF.

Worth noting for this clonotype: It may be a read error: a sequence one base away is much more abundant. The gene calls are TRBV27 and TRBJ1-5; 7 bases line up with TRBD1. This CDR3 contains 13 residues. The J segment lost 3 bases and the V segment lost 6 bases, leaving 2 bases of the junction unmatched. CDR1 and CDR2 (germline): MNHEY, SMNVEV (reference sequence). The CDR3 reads CASRGTVNQPQHF. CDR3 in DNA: TGTGCCAGCAGAGGGACAGTCAATCAGCCCCAGCATTTT.

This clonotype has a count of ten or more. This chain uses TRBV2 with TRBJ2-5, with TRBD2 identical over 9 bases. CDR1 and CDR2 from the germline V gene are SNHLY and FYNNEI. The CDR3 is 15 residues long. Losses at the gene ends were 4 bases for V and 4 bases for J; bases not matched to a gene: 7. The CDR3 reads CASSGETSGRETQYF. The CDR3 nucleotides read TGTGCCAGCAGTGGGGAGACTAGCGGCCGAGAGACCCAGTACTTC.

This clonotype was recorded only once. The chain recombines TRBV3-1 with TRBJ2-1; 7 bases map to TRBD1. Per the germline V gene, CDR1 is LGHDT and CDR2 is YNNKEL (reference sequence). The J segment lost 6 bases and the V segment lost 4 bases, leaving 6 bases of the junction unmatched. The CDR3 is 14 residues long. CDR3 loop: CASSLFSGGNEQFF. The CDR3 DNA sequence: TGTGCCAGCAGCCTATTCTCAGGGGGCAATGAGCAGTTCTTC.

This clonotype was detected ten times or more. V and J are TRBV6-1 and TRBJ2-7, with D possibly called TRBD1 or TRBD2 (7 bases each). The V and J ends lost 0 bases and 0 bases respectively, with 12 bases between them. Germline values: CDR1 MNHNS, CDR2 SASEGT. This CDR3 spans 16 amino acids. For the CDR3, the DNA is TGTGCCAGCAGTGAAGCGGGACAGCGGGGCTCCTACGAGCAGTACTTC. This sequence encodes CASSEAGQRGSYEQYF.

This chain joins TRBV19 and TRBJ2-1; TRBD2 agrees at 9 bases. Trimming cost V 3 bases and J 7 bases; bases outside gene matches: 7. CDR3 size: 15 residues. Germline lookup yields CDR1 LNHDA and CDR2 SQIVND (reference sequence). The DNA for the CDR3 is TGTGCCAGTAGTATTGCGGGAGGGGCTGGGAATGAGCAGTTCTTC. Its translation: CASSIAGGAGNEQFF.

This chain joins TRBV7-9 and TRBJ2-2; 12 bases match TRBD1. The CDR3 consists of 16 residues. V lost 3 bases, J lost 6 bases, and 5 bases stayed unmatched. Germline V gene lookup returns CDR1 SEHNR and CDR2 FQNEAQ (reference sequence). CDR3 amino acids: CASSFTGTGGSGELFF. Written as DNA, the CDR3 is TGTGCCAGCAGCTTCACGGGGACAGGGGGCTCCGGGGAGCTGTTTTTT. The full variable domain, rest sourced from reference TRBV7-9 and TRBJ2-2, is DTGVSQNPRHKITKRGQNVTFRCDPISEHNRLYWYRQTLGQGPEFLTYFQNEAQLEKSRLLSDRFSAERPKGSFSTLEIQRTEQGDSAMYLCASSFTGTGGSGELFFGEGSRLTVL.

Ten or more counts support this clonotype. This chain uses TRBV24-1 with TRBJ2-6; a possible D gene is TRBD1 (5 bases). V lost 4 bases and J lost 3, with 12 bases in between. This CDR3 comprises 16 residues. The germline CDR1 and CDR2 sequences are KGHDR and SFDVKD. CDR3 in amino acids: CATSDPGSLGANVLTF. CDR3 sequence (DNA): TGTGCCACCAGTGACCCAGGGTCGCTTGGGGCCAACGTCCTGACTTTC.

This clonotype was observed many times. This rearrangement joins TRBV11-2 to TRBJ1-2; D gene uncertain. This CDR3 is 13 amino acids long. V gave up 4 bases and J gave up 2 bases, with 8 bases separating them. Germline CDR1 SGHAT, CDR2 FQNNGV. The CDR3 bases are TGTGCCAGCAGCTCTACGAGCAACTATGGCTACACCTTC. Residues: CASSSTSNYGYTF.

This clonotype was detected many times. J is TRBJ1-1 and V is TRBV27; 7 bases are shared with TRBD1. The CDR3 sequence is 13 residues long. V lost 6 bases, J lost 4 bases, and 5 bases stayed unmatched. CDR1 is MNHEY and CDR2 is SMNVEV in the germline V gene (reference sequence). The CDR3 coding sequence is TGTGCCAGCAGACTGAGACAGGGCACTGAAGCTTTCTTT. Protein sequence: CASRLRQGTEAFF.

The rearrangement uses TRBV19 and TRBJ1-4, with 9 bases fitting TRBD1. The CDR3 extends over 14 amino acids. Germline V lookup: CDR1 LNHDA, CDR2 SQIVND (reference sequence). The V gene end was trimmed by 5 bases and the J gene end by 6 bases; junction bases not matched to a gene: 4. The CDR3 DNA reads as TGTGCCAGTAGTGGGGACAGGGTAGATGAAAAACTGTTTTTT. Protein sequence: CASSGDRVDEKLFF.

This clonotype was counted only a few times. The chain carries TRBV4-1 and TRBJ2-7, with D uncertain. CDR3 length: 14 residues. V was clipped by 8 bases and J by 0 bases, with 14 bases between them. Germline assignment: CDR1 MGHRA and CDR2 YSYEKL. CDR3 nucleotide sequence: TGCGCCAGCTCTAATATAGGTAGCTCCTACGAGCAGTACTTC. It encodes CASSNIGSSYEQYF.

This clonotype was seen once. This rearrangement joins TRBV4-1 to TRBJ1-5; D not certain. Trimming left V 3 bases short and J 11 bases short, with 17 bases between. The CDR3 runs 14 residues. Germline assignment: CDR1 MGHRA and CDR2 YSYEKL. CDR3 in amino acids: CASSHPDRFNAQHF. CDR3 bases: TGCGCCAGCAGCCACCCGGACCGCTTTAACGCCCAGCATTTT.

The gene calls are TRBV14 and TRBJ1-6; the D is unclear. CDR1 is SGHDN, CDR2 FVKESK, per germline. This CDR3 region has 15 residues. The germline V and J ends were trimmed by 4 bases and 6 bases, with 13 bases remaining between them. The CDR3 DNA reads TGTGCCAGCAGCCGGTACAGTGAGGCTAATTCACCCCTCCACTTT. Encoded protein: CASSRYSEANSPLHF.

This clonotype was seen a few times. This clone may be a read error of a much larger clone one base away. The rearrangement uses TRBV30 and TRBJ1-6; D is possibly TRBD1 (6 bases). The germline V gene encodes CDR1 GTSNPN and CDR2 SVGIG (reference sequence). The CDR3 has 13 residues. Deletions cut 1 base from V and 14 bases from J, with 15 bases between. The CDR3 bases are TGTGCCTGGAGTGCGACCCGGGGGGCTACCCTCCACTTT. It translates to CAWSATRGATLHF.

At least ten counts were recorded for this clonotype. The CDR3 nucleotides are TGTGCCAGCACCCAAACACAGGGGGGCCAAGAGACCCAGTACTTC. This translates into CASTQTQGGQETQYF. The chain carries TRBV28 and TRBJ2-5, with 8 positions matching TRBD1. The CDR3 consists of 15 residues. The germline CDR1 and CDR2 sequences are MDHEN and SYDVKM. The junction had 8 bases not matched to a gene; V was cut back by 7 bases and J by 1 base.

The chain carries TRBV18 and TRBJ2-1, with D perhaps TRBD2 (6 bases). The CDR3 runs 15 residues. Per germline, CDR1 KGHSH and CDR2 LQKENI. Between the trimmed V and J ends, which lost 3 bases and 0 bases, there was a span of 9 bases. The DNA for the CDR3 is TGTGCCAGCTCACCGTTGGAGGGCTCCTACAATGAGCAGTTCTTC. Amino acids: CASSPLEGSYNEQFF.

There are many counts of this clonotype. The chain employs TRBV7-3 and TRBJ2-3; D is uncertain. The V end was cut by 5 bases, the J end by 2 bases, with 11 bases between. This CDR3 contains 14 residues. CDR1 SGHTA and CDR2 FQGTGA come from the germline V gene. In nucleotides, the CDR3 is TGTGCCAGCAGCGCCCAAAGTGACACAGATACGCAGTATTTT. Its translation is CASSAQSDTDTQYF.

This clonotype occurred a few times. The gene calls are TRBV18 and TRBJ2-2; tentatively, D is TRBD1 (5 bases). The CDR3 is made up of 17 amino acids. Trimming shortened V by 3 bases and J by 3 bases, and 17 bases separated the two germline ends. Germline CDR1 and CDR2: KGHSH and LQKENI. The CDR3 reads CASSPRQSAADTGELFF. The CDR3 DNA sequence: TGTGCCAGCTCACCGAGACAGTCTGCGGCAGACACCGGGGAGCTGTTTTTT.

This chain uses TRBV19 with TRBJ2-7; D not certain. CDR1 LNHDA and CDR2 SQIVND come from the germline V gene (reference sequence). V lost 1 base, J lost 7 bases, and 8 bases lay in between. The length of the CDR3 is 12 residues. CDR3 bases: TGTGCCAGTAGTATAGTCCTCGGGGAGCAGTACTTC. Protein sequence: CASSIVLGEQYF.

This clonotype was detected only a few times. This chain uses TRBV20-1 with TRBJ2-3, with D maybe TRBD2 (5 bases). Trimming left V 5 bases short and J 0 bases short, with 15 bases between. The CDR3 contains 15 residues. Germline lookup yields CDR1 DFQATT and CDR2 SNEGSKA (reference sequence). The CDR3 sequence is CSAQNDWRSTDTQYF. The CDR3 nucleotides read TGCAGTGCTCAAAATGACTGGAGGAGCACAGATACGCAGTATTTT.

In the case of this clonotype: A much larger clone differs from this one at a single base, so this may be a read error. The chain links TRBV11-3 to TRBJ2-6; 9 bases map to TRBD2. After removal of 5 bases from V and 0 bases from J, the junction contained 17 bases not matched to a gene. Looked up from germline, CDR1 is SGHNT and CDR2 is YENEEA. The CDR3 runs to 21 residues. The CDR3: CASSRAGCLAGTASGANVLTF. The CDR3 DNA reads TGTGCCAGCAGCAGGGCGGGCTGTCTAGCGGGAACTGCCTCTGGGGCCAACGTCCTGACTTTC.

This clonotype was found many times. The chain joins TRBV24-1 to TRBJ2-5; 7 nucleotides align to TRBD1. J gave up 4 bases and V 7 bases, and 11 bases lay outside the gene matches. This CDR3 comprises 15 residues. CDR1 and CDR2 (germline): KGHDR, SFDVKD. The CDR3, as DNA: TGTGCCACCAGCAGAGGAAACAGGGGCGGAGAGACCCAGTACTTC. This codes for CATSRGNRGGETQYF.